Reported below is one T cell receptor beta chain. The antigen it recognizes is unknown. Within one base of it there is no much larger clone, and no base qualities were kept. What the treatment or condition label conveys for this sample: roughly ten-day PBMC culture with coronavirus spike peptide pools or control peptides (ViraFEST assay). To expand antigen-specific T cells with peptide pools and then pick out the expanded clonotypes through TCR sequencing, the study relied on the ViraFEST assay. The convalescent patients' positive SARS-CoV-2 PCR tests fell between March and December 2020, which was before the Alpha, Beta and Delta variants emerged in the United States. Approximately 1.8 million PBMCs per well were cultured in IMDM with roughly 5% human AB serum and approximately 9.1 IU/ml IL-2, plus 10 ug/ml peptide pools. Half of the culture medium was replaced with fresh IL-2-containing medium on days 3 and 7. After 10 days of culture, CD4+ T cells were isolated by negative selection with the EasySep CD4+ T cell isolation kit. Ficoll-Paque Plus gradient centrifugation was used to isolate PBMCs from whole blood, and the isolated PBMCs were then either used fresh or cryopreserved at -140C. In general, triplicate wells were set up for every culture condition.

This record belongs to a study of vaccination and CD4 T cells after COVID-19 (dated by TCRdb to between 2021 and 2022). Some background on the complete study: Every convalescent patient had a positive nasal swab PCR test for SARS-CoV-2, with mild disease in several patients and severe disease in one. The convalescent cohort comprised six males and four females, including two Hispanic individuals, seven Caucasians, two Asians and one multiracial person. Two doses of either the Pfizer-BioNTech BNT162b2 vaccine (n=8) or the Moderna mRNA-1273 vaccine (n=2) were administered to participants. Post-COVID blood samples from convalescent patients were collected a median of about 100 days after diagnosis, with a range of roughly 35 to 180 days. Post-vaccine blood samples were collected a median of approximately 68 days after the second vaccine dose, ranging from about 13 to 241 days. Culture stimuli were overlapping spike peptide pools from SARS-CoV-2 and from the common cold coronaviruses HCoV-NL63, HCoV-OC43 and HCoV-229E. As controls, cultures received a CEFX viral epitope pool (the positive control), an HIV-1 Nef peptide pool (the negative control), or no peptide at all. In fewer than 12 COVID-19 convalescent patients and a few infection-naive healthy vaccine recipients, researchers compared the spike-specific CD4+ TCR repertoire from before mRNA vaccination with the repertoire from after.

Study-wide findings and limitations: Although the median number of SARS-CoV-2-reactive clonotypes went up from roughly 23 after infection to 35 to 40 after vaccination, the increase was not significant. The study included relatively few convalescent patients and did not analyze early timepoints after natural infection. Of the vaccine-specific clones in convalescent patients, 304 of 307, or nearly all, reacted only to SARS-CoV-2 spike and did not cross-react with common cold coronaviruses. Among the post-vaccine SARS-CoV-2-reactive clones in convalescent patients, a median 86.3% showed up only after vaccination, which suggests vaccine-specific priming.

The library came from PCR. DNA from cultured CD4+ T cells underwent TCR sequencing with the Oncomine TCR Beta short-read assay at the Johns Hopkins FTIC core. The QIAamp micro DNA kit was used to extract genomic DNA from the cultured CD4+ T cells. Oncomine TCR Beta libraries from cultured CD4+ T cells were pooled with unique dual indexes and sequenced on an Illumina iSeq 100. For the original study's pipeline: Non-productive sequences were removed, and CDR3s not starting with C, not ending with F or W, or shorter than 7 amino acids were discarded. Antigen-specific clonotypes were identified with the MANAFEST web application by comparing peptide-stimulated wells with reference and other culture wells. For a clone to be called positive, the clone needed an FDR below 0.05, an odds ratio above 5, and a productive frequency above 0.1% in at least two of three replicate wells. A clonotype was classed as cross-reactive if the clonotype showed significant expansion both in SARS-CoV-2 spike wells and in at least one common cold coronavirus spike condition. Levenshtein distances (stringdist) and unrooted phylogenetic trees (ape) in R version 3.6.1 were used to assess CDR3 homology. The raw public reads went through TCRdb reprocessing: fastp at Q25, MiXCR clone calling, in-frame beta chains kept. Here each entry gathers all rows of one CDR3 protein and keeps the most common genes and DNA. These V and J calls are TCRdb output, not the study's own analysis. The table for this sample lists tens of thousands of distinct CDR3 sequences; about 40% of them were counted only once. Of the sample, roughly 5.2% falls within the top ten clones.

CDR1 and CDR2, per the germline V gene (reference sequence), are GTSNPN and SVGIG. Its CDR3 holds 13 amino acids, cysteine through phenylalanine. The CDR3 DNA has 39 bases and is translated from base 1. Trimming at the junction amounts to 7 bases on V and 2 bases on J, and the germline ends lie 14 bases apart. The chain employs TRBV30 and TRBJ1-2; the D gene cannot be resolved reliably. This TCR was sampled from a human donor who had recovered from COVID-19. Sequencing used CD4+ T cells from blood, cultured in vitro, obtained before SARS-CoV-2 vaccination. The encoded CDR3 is CASRSPPNYGYTF. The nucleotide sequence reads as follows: TGTGCCTCCCGCTCGCCCCCAAACTATGGCTACACCTTC.